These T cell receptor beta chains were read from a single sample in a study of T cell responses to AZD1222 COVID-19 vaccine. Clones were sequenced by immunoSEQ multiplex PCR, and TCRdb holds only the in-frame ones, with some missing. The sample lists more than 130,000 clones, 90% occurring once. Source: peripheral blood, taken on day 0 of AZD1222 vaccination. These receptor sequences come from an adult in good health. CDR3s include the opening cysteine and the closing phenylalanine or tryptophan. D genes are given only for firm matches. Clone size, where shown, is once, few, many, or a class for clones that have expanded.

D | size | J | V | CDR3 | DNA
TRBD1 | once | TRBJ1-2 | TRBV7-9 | CASSVGQANYGYTF | TGTGCCAGCAGCGTTGGACAGGCCAACTATGGCTACACCTTC
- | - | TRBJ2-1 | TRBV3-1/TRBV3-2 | CASSQERGYNEQFF | TGTGCCAGCAGCCAAGAGAGGGGATACAATGAGCAGTTCTTC
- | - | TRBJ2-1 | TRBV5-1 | CASRGTSNTYNEQFF | TGCGCCAGCAGAGGGACAAGTAACACCTACAATGAGCAGTTCTTC
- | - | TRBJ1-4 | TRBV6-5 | CASSTGEKLFF | TGTGCCAGCAGTACGGGTGAAAAACTGTTTTTT
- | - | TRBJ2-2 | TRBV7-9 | CASSRTRGDGTGELFF | TGTGCCAGCAGCCGGACCAGGGGCGACGGCACCGGGGAGCTGTTTTTT
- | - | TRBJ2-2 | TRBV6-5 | CASTRDLAGELFF | TGTGCCAGCACCAGGGATTTGGCCGGGGAGCTGTTTTTT
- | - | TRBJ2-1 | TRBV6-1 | CASSEQRGTYNEQFF | TGTGCCAGCAGTGAACAGAGGGGGACTTACAATGAGCAGTTCTTC
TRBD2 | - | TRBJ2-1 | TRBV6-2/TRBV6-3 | CASSYSNLAGAYNEQFF | TGTGCCAGCAGTTACTCAAACCTAGCGGGGGCCTACAATGAGCAGTTCTTC
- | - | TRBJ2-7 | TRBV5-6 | CASNDYRVKSDEQYF | TGTGCCAGCAACGACTACAGGGTAAAATCCGACGAGCAGTACTTC
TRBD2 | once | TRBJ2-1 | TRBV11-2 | CASSLDTSGSDEQFF | TGTGCCAGCAGCTTAGATACAAGCGGGAGCGATGAGCAGTTCTTC
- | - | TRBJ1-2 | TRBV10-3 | CAISDETTPTTYGYTF | TGTGCCATCAGTGATGAGACGACTCCCACTACCTATGGCTACACCTTC
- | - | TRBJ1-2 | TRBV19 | CASSILYAGLYF | TGTGCCAGTAGCATCCTCTACGCGGGACTCTACTTC
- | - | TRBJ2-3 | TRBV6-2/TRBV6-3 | CASSYRDHTDTQYF | TGTGCCAGCAGTTACCGGGACCACACAGATACGCAGTATTTT
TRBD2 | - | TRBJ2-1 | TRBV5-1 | CASSLLDWGGLNEQFF | TGCGCCAGCAGCTTGCTGGACTGGGGAGGGCTCAATGAGCAGTTCTTC
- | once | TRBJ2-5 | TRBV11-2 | CASSLDRGTAQTQYF | TGTGCCAGCAGCTTAGATAGGGGCACAGCGCAGACCCAGTACTTC
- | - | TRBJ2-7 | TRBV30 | CAWSSVSYEQYF | TGTGCCTGGAGTTCTGTTTCCTACGAGCAGTACTTC
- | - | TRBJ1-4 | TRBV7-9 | CASSLGWSNEKLFF | TGTGCCAGCAGCTTAGGGTGGTCTAATGAAAAACTGTTTTTT
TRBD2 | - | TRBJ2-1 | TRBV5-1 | CASSFLAGGPSNEQFF | TGCGCCAGCAGCTTTCTAGCGGGGGGGCCTTCGAATGAGCAGTTCTTC
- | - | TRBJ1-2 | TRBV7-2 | CASSLVIGYTF | TGTGCCAGCAGCTTAGTGATTGGCTACACCTTC
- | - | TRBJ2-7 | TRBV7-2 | CASSLVRVATYEQYF | TGTGCCAGCAGCTTAGTCAGGGTGGCAACCTACGAGCAGTACTTC
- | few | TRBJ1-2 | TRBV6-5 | CASSYAGKVRDYGYTF | TGTGCCAGCAGTTACGCGGGGAAAGTGCGAGACTATGGCTACACCTTC
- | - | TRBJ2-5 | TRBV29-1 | CSVENGHVPQYF | TGCAGCGTTGAAAACGGTCATGTCCCCCAGTACTTC
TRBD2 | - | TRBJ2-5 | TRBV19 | CASGRLAGGLETQYF | TGTGCCAGCGGAAGACTAGCGGGAGGGCTAGAGACCCAGTACTTC
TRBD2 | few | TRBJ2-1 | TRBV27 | CASRLLAGGPLNEQFF | TGTGCCAGCCGCTTACTAGCGGGGGGGCCCCTCAATGAGCAGTTCTTC
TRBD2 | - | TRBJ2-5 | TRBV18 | CASSATSGGQETQYF | TGTGCCAGCTCGGCGACTAGCGGGGGACAAGAGACCCAGTACTTC
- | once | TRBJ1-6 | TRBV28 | CASSLVGPLHF | TGTGCCAGCAGTTTGGTGGGTCCCCTCCACTTT
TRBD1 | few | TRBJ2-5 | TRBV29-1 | CSVDRGQETQYF | TGCAGCGTCGACAGGGGCCAAGAGACCCAGTACTTC
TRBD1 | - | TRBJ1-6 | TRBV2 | CASRGQGGGNSPLHF | TGTGCCAGCAGGGGGCAAGGGGGCGGTAATTCACCCCTCCACTTT
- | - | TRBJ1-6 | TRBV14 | CASSLNERKYNSPLHF | TGTGCCAGCAGTCTGAACGAACGGAAATATAATTCACCCCTCCACTTT
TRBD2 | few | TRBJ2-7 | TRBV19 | CASSAQASGRGEQYF | TGTGCCAGTAGTGCGCAGGCTAGCGGGAGAGGCGAGCAGTACTTC
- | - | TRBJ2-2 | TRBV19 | CASSNGRPSAGELFF | TGTGCCAGTAGTAACGGGCGCCCCTCCGCCGGGGAGCTGTTTTTT
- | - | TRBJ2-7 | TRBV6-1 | CASSDSSIRYEQYF | TGTGCCAGCAGTGACAGTAGCATCCGCTACGAGCAGTACTTC
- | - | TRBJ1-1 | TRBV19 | CASSNLNGNTEAFF | TGTGCCAGTAGCAATCTGAACGGTAACACTGAAGCTTTCTTT
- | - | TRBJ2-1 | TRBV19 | CASIAVPGNEQFF | TGTGCCAGCATAGCGGTCCCGGGGAATGAGCAGTTCTTC
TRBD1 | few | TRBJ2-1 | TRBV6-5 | CASSPDRTNYNEQFF | TGTGCCAGCAGTCCGGACAGGACCAACTACAATGAGCAGTTCTTC
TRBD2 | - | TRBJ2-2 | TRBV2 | CASSLSGGATGELFF | TGTGCCAGCAGCCTAAGCGGGGGGGCCACCGGGGAGCTGTTTTTT
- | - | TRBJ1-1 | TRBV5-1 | CASSVGGLVDTEAFF | TGCGCCAGTTCGGTAGGGGGGCTCGTAGACACTGAAGCTTTCTTT
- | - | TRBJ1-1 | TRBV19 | CASSRSPGLNTEAFF | TGTGCCAGTAGTCGGAGTCCGGGGTTGAACACTGAAGCTTTCTTT
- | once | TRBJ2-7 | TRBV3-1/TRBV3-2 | CASSQAPSGEGDEQYF | TGTGCCAGCAGCCAAGCACCATCGGGGGAAGGTGACGAGCAGTACTTC
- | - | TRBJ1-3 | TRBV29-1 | CSVRNSGNTIYF | TGCAGCGTTAGGAACTCTGGAAACACCATATATTTT
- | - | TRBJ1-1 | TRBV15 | CATSRGGRTEAFF | TGTGCCACCAGTCGCGGGGGACGGACTGAAGCTTTCTTT
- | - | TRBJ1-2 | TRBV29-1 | CSDSSGPGYGYTF | TGCAGCGATTCCTCGGGGCCCGGCTATGGCTACACCTTC
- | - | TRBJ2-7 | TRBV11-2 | CASSLDQSRQQYF | TGTGCCAGCAGCTTAGATCAAAGCCGCCAGCAGTACTTC
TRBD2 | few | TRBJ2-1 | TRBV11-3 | CASSLEVRGSGEQFF | TGTGCCAGCAGCTTAGAGGTCCGCGGGAGTGGTGAGCAGTTCTTC
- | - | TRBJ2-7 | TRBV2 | CASLGGYEQYF | TGTGCCAGCCTGGGGGGTTACGAGCAGTACTTC
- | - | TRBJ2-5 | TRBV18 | CASSRDSRPETQYF | TGTGCCAGCTCGCGGGACAGCCGGCCTGAGACCCAGTACTTC